The clone carrying this TCR beta chain has only a few counts. The method was immunoSEQ multiplex PCR; TCRdb's version includes in-frame clones alone and lacks a portion of them. The data hold 70,000 or so clones, with roughly 80% observed a single time. The sample belongs to a study of blood T cell repertoires in COVID-19. Across the study: Sources were T cells, B-cell-depleted T cells, or PBMCs; the material itself was cDNA or gDNA.

The length of the CDR3 is 14 residues. Looked up from germline, CDR1 is KGHSH and CDR2 is LQKENI. The V and J ends lost 3 bases and 6 bases respectively, with 11 bases between them. The chain recombines TRBV18 with TRBJ1-4; D not resolved. The origin of this receptor is a man between 60 and 75 years old with acute or convalescent COVID-19. Sequencing used peripheral blood. CDR3 sequence: CASSPLFGDEKLFF. As DNA, the CDR3 is TGTGCCAGCTCACCCCTATTCGGGGATGAAAAACTGTTTTTT. The full variable domain, its missing parts supplied by reference TRBV18 and TRBJ1-4, is NAGVMQNPRHLVRRRGQEARLRCSPMKGHSHVYWYRQLPEEGLKFMVYLQKENIIDESGMPKERFSAEFPKEGPSILRIQQVVRGDSAAYFCASSPLFGDEKLFFGSGTQLSVL.